This T cell receptor beta chain was documented in a study of cytomegalovirus exposure and HLA in healthy donors. Amplification used 60 Vbeta primers and 13 Jbeta primers. Sequenced by immunoSEQ multiplex PCR; TCRdb stores in-frame clones only, minus some. The profile covers some 94,000 clones, with just under 70% appearing a single time and under 3% taken by the ten largest. V lost 7 bases, J lost 3 bases, and 4 bases stayed unmatched. Germline CDR1 and CDR2: LNHDA and SQIVND (reference sequence). The CDR3 sequence is 13 residues long. The sequenced material came from PBMCs. The chain carries TRBV19 and TRBJ1-1; 8 nucleotides align to TRBD1. The clonotype originates from a man aged 45 to 65 in good health and CMV-seronegative. The CDR3 spells CASKTDRDTEAFF. The DNA of the CDR3 is TGTGCCAGTAAGACGGACAGGGACACTGAAGCTTTCTTT.